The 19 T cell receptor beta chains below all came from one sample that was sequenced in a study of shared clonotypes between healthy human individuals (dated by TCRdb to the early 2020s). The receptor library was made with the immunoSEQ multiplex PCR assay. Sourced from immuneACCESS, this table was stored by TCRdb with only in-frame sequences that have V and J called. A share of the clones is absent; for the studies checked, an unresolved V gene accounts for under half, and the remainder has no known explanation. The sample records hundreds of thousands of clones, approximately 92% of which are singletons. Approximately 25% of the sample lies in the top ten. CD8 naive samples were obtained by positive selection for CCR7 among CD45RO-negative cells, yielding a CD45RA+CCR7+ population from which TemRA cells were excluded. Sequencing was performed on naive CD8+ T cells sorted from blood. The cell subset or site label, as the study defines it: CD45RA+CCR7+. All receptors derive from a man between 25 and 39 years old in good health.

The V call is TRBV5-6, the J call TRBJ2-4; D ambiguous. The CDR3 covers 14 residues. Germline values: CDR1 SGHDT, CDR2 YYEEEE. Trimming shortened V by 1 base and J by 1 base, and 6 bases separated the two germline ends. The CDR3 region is CASSLSLAKNIQYF. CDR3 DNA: TGTGCCAGCAGCTTGTCTCTTGCCAAAAACATTCAGTACTTC.

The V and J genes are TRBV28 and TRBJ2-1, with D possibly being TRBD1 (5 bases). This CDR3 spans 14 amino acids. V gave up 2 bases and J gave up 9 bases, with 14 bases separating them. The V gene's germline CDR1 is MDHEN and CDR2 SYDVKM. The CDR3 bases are TGTGCCAGCAGTTTACACAGGTCTTCTGGTGAGCAGTTCTTC. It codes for CASSLHRSSGEQFF.

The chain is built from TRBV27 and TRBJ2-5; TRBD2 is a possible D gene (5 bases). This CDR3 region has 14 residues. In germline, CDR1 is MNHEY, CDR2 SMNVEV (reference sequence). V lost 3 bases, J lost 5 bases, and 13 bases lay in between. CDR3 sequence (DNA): TGTGCCAGCAGTTTCGGGCAAAGAGGGGAGACCCAGTACTTC. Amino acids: CASSFGQRGETQYF.

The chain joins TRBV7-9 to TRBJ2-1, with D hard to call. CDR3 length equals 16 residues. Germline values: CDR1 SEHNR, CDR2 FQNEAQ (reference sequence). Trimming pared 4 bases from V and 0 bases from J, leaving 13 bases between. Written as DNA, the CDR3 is TGTGCCAGCAGCTCCAACGAGGCGAGCTCCTACAATGAGCAGTTCTTC. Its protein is CASSSNEASSYNEQFF. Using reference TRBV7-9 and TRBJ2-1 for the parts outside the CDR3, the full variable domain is DTGVSQNPRHKITKRGQNVTFRCDPISEHNRLYWYRQTLGQGPEFLTYFQNEAQLEKSRLLSDRFSAERPKGSFSTLEIQRTEQGDSAMYLCASSSNEASSYNEQFFGPGTRLTVL.

CDR3 in DNA: TGTGCCAGCAGCTTAGGACGAGCAGGGGTTGCCTACGAGCAGTACTTC. Translation: CASSLGRAGVAYEQYF. The chain employs TRBV11-2 and TRBJ2-7; the D gene is possibly TRBD1 (6 bases). Germline lookup yields CDR1 SGHAT and CDR2 FQNNGV. V lost 1 base and J lost 2, with 15 bases in between. The CDR3 runs 16 residues.

CDR3 DNA: TGTGCCAGCAGCTTGAGCACAGGGTTGTTCTACGAGCAGTACTTC. Its protein product is CASSLSTGLFYEQYF. The gene calls are TRBV5-6 and TRBJ2-7; D is perhaps TRBD1 (6 bases). The CDR3 is made up of 15 amino acids. The V gene lost 1 base and the J gene lost 3 bases, with 14 bases spanning the gap. CDR1 and CDR2 (germline): SGHDT, YYEEEE.

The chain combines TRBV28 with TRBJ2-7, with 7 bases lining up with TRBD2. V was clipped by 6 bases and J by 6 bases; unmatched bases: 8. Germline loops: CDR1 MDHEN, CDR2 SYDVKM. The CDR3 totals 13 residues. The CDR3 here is CASSRRLASEQYF. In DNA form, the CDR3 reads TGTGCCAGCAGCCGACGACTAGCTTCCGAGCAGTACTTC.

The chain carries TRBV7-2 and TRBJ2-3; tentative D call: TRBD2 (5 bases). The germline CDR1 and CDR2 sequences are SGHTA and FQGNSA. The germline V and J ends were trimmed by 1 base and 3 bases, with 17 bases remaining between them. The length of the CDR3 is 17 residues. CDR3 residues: CASSLGYGDYPTDTQYF. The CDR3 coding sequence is TGTGCCAGCAGCTTAGGGTACGGTGACTACCCGACAGATACGCAGTATTTT.

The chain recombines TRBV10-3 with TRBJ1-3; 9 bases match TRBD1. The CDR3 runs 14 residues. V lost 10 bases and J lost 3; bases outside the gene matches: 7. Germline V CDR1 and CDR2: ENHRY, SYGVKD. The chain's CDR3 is CATGTGGYGNTIYF. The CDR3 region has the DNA TGTGCCACCGGCACAGGGGGCTATGGAAACACCATATATTTT.

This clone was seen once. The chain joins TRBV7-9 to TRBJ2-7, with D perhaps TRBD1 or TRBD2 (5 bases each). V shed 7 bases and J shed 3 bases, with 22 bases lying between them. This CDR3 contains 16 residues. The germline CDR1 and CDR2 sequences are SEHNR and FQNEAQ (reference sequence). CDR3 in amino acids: CASTPDEGRAYYEQYF. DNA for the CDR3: TGTGCCAGCACCCCCGACGAGGGACGAGCATACTACGAGCAGTACTTC.

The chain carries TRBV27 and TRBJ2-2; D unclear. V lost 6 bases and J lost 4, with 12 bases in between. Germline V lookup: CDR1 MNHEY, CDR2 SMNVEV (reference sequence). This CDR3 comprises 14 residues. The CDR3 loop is CASSWYQATGELFF. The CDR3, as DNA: TGTGCCAGCAGCTGGTATCAGGCCACCGGGGAGCTGTTTTTT.

CDR3 in amino acids: CASSHQGNEQFF. In DNA, the CDR3 is TGTGCCAGCAGTCATCAGGGAAATGAGCAGTTCTTC. The chain is built from TRBV27 and TRBJ2-1; D is possibly TRBD1 (5 bases). CDR1 is MNHEY, CDR2 SMNVEV, per germline (reference sequence). The CDR3 length is 12 residues. V was shortened by 5 bases and J by 7 bases, with 9 bases between the two germline ends.

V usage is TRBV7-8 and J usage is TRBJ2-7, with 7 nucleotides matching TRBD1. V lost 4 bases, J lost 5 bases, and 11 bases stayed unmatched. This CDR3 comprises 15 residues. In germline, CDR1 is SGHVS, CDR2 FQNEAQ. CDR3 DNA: TGTGCCAGCAGCTCGGTACGCACAGGGGTGCACGAGCAGTACTTC. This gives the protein CASSSVRTGVHEQYF.

The CDR3 DNA is TGTGCCAGCAGCTTATCCTCTCCATATGAACAAATGAACACTGAAGCTTTCTTT. Protein sequence: CASSLSSPYEQMNTEAFF. The rearrangement joins TRBV7-2 to TRBJ1-1, with D uncertain. CDR1 and CDR2 from the germline V gene are SGHTA and FQGNSA. V dropped 2 bases and J dropped 0 bases, with 19 bases sitting between them. This CDR3 has 18 residues. Using reference TRBV7-2 and TRBJ1-1 for the parts outside the CDR3, the full variable domain is GAGVSQSPSNKVTEKGKDVELRCDPISGHTALYWYRQSLGQGLEFLIYFQGNSAPDKSGLPSDRFSAERTGGSVSTLTIQRTQQEDSAVYLCASSLSSPYEQMNTEAFFGQGTRLTVV.

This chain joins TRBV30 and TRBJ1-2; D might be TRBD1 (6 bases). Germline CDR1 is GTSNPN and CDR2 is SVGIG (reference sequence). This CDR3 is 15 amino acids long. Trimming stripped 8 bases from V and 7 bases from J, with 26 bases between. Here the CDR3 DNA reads TGTGCCCAGCCAGACATCCCAGGGGTGTCGGGTGGCTACACCTTC. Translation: CAQPDIPGVSGGYTF.

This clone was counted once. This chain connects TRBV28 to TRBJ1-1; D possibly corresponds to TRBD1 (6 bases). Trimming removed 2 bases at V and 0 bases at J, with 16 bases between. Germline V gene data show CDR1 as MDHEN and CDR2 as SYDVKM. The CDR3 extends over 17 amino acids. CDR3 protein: CASSLGQLQHMNTEAFF. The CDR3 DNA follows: TGTGCCAGCAGTTTAGGACAGCTTCAACATATGAACACTGAAGCTTTCTTT.

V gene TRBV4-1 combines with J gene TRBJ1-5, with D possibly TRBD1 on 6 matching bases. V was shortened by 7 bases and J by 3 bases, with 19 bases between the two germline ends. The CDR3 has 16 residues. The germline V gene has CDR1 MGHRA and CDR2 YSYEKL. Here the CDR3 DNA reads TGCGCCAGCACCTCCGATATTAGGGGGTACAATCAGCCCCAGCATTTT. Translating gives CASTSDIRGYNQPQHF.

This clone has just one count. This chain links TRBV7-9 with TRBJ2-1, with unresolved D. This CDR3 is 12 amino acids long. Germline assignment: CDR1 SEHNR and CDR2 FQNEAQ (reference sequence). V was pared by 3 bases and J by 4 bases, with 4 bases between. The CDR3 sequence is CASSFIYNEQFF. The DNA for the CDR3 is TGTGCCAGCAGCTTTATTTACAATGAGCAGTTCTTC.

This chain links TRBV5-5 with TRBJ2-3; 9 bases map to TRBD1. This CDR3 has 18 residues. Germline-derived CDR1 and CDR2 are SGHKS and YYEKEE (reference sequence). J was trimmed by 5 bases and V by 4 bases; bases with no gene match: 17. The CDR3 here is CASSPPPGTGFFVDTQYF. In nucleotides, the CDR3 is TGTGCCAGCAGCCCACCTCCAGGGACAGGGTTTTTTGTAGATACGCAGTATTTT.